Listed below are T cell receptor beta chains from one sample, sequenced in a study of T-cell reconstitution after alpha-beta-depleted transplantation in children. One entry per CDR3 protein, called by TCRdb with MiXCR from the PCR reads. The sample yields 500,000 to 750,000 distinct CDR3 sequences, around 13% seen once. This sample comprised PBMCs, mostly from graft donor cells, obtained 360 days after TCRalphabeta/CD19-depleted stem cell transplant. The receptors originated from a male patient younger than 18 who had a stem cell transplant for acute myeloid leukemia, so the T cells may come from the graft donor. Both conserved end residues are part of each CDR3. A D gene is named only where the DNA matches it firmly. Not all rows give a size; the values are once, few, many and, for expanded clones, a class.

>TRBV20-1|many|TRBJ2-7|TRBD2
TGCAGTGCTAGAGATCTCCCCTATGGACTAGATTCTGTCTACGAGCAGTACTTC
CSARDLPYGLDSVYEQYF
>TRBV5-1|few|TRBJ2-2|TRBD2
TGCGCCAGCAGCTTGGCGGGACTAGGCCCGAACACCGGGGAGCTGTTTTTT
CASSLAGLGPNTGELFF
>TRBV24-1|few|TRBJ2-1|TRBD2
TGTGCCACCAGTGATACCGGGACTAGCAATGAGCAGTTCTTC
CATSDTGTSNEQFF
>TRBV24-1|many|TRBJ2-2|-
TGTGCCACCGGACTGTCGGGTAACACCGGGGAGCTGTTTTTT
CATGLSGNTGELFF
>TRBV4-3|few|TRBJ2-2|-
TGCGCCAGCAGCCAACTACCGGGGGAGCTGTTTTTT
CASSQLPGELFF
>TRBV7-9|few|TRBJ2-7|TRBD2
TGTGCCAGCAGCCCGCGTACTAGCGACAGCTCCTACGAGCAGTACTTC
CASSPRTSDSSYEQYF
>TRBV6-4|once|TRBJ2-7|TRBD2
TGTGCCAGCAGTGATTCCGGGACTAGCGGAGCCGACCACTACGAGCAGTACTTC
CASSDSGTSGADHYEQYF
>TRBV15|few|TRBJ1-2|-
TGTGCCACCAGCCCGAAGGCAAGGGCCCCAACCCTCTATGGCTACACCTTC
CATSPKARAPTLYGYTF
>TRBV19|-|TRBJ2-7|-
TGTACCAGTCGGCTTCAGGGGTCCCACTACGAGCAGCACTTC
CTSRLQGSHYEQHF
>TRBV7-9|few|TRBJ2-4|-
TGTGCCAGCAGCCCAGTGGGAGTAGCCAAAAACATTCAGTACTTC
CASSPVGVAKNIQYF
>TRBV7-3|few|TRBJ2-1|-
TGTGCCAGCAGCGCTAGGGGCACAGCGACCTCCTACAATGAGCAGTTCTTC
CASSARGTATSYNEQFF
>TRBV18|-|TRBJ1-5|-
TGTGCCAGCTCACCACGGGGGGATCAGCCCCAGCATTTT
CASSPRGDQPQHF
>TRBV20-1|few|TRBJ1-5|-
TGCAGTGCCGGTTCGGGACACTTTAATCAGCCCCAGCATTTT
CSAGSGHFNQPQHF
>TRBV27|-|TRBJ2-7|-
TGTGCCAGCAGTTTAGGGGTCAGGGTAGGTTCCGAGCAGTACTTC
CASSLGVRVGSEQYF
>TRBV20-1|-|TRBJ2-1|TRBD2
TGCAGTGCTAGAGATGGGAGACTAGCGGGAGTAGGGAGCTCCTACAATGAGCAGTTCTTC
CSARDGRLAGVGSSYNEQFF
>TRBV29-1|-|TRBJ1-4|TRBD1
TGCAGCGTCTCGACAGGGGTTTACGAAAAACTGTTTTTT
CSVSTGVYEKLFF
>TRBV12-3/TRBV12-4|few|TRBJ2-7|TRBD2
TGTGCCAGCACCCGACTAGCGGGATCAGGGGAGAACGAGCAGTACTTC
CASTRLAGSGENEQYF
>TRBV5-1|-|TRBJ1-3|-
TGCGCCAGCAGCTTCCTTGGGGGGCTCTCTGGAAACACCATATATTTT
CASSFLGGLSGNTIYF
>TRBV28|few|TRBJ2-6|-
TGTGCCAGCAGTCCCACGGGACGTCTCTCTGGGGCCAACGTCCTGACTTTC
CASSPTGRLSGANVLTF
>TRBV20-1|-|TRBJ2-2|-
TGCAGTGCTCCCCGGGTGAGCGGAATGTATACCGGGGAGCTGTTTTTT
CSAPRVSGMYTGELFF
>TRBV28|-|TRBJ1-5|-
TGTGCCAGCCAAATACAAGGGGTAAACAATCAGCCCCAGCATTTT
CASQIQGVNNQPQHF
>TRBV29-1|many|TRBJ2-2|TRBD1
TGCAGCGTTGAAAAGGGGGCGGGGAACACCGGGGAGCTGTTTTTT
CSVEKGAGNTGELFF
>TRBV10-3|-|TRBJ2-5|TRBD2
TGTGCCATCAGCGCCGGGACTAGCGGGTTTGTTGGAAGAGAGACCCAGTACTTC
CAISAGTSGFVGRETQYF
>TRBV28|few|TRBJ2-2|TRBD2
TGTGCCAGCAAATGGGTAGCGGGAGTGACCGGGGAGCTGTTTTTT
CASKWVAGVTGELFF
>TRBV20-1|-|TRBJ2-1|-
TGCAGTGCTAAGCCCAATGAGCAGTTCTTC
CSAKPNEQFF
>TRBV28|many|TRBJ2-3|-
TGTGCCAGCACCCTAAGCGGAGGAGGCACAGATACGCAGTATTTT
CASTLSGGGTDTQYF
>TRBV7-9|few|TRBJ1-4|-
TGTGCCAGCAGCTTAGCGGGGACGGTGAATGAAAAACTGTTTTTT
CASSLAGTVNEKLFF
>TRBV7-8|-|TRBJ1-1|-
TGTGCCAGCAGCTTATTTGAGTTCTCTAGCACTGAAGCTTTCTTT
CASSLFEFSSTEAFF
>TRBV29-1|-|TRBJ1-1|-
TGCAGCGTCCTCGGGGGCGGGGGGCGAATTACTGAAGCTTTCTTT
CSVLGGGGRITEAFF
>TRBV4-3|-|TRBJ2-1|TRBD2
TGCGCCAGCAGCCACGCGGGACTAGCGGGAGGGCCCACCTACAATGAGCAGTTCTTC
CASSHAGLAGGPTYNEQFF
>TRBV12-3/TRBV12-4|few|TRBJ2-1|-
TGTGCCAGCAGTCCATTCCGGACCCTTCGGGGCTACAATGAGCAGTTCTTC
CASSPFRTLRGYNEQFF
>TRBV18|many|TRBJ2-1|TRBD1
TGTGCCAGCTCACCACCCGGCGGCAGGGGGATAGGGGAGCAGTTCTTC
CASSPPGGRGIGEQFF
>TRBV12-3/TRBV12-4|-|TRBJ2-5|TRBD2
TGTGCCAGCAGCCGGCCGACTAGCGGTCACGGGACCGAGTACTTC
CASSRPTSGHGTEYF
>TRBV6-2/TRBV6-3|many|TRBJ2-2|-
TGTGCCAGCGATGACAGGGCGGGAACCGGGGAGCTGTTTTTT
CASDDRAGTGELFF
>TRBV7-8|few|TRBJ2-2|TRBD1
TGTGCCAGCAGCTTAGCGGACAGGTTCACCGGGGAGCTGTTTTTT
CASSLADRFTGELFF
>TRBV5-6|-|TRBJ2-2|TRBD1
TGTGCCAGCTGGCAGGGGGCGCGACACACCGGGGAGCTGTTTTTT
CASWQGARHTGELFF
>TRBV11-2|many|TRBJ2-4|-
TGTGCCAGCAACAAACAGGGAGGAAACATTCAGTACTTC
CASNKQGGNIQYF
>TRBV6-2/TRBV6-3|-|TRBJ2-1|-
TGTGCCAGCAGTTCCTCGAGCTCCTACAATGAGCAGTTCTTC
CASSSSSSYNEQFF
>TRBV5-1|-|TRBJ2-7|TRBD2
TGCGCCAGCAGCTCCGGGACTAGCGGGAGGTACGAGCAGTACTTC
CASSSGTSGRYEQYF
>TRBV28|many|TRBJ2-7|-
TGTGCCAGCAGTTTACCCGGGTACGAGCAGTACTTC
CASSLPGYEQYF
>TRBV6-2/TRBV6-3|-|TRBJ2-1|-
TGTGCCAGCAGTTACGCACTCCACAATGAGCAGTTCTTC
CASSYALHNEQFF
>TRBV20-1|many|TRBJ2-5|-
TGCAGTGCTGGCCAGATTGGGACGGCCCAGTACTTC
CSAGQIGTAQYF
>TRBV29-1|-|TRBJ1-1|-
TGCAGCGTTGAGTTGGGGGGCCGGACTGAAGCTTTCTTT
CSVELGGRTEAFF
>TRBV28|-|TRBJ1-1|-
TGTGCCAGCAGTTCAGACAGTATGAACACTGAAGCTTTCTTT
CASSSDSMNTEAFF
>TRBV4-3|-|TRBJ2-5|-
TGCGCCAGCAGCCAAGACTCGGGGGCTGGAGAGACCCAGTACTTC
CASSQDSGAGETQYF
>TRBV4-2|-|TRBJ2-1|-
TGTGCCAGCAGCCAAGATAGCGAGCGAATACAGGGCAATGAGCAGTTCTTC
CASSQDSERIQGNEQFF
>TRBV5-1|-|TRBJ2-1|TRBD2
TGCGCCAGCAGCCGTACTCAGAGCGGGGCCATCTACAATGAGCAGTTCTTC
CASSRTQSGAIYNEQFF
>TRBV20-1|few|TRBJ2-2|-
TGCAGTGCTAGCCTGCTTCCGAACACCGGGGAGCTGTTTTTT
CSASLLPNTGELFF
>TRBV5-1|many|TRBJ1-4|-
TGCGCCAGCAAAGACACTCCTACAACTAATGAAAAACTGTTTTTT
CASKDTPTTNEKLFF
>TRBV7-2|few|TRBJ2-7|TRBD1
TGTGCCAGCAACGGACAGGGTTTACAGTACGAGCAGTACTTC
CASNGQGLQYEQYF
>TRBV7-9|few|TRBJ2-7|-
TGTGCCAGCAGCTACCGGGACTCCCAAAACCAGCAGTACTTC
CASSYRDSQNQQYF
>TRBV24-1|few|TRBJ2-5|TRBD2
TGTGCCACCAGTCCCCGGCGGGGAGGGCATCAAGAGACCCAGTACTTC
CATSPRRGGHQETQYF
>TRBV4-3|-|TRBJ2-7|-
TGCGCCAGCAGCCAAGCAGGGACCAACTACGAGCAGTACTTC
CASSQAGTNYEQYF